The present entry profiles one T cell receptor beta chain with its context. Its antigen is still unknown. Sequenced by immunoSEQ multiplex PCR; TCRdb stores in-frame clones only, minus some. The sample lists some 100,000 clones, 85% to 95% occurring once. The data stem from a study of graft-versus-host responses after intestinal transplantation. The germline CDR1 and CDR2 sequences are SNHLY and FYNNEI. With V trimmed by 2 bases and J by 4 bases, 5 bases remained unmatched. The CDR3 is 15 amino acids. The sequence was collected from a human donor who was the organ donor for an intestinal transplant. The gene calls are TRBV2 and TRBJ2-5; 9 bases are shared with TRBD2. The source was unstimulated CD8+ T cells sorted from spleen or lymph node cells, collected before transplant. CDR3 DNA: TGTGCCAGCAGTGAACTGGGAGCGGGAGGAGAGACCCAGTACTTC. It encodes CASSELGAGGETQYF.